This T cell receptor (beta chain) appears in the sequencing data of a study of blood T cells in healthy people across ages. Overall study results and limits: Comparison with aged donors showed that long-lived donors had more naive CD4+ cells and higher diversity. Researchers report that TCR beta diversity correlated strongly with naive T cell percentage.

Staff drew approximately 9.7 milliliters of peripheral blood from each donor. About this clonotype: Its antigen remains unknown.

A second roughly 6 to 11 cycle PCR used barcoded and J-beta primers. TCRdb used MiXCR to reprocess the 5' RACE reads, holding one entry per CDR3 protein. The table records 850,000 to 1,000,000 distinct CDR3 sequences, around 48% of them present only once. Sample: blood. The TCR comes from a man aged 25 to 40 in good health.

CDR3 nucleotide sequence: TGTGCCAGCAGTACTGAGCGCGAGCTGTATTTT. It is translated as CASSTERELYF. The gene calls are TRBV6-2 or TRBV6-3 and TRBJ2-3; unclear D gene. Germline values: CDR1 MNHEY, CDR2 SVGEGT. V was shortened by 5 bases and J by 14 bases, with 14 bases between the two germline ends. The CDR3 contains 11 residues.